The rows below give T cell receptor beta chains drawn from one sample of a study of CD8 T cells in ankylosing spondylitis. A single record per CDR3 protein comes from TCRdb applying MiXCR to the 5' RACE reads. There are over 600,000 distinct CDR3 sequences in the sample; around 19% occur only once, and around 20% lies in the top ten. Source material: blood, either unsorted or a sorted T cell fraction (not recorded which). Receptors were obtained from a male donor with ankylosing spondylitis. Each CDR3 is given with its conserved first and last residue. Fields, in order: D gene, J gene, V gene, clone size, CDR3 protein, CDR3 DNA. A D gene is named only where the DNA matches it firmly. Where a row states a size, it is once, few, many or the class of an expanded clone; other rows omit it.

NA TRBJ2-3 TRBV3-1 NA CASSRAEPTSTDTQYF TGTGCCAGCAGCCGCGCCGAGCCGACTAGCACAGATACGCAGTATTTT
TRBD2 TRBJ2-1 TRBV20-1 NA CSARGLADFNEQFF TGCAGTGCTAGAGGACTAGCGGATTTCAATGAGCAGTTCTTC
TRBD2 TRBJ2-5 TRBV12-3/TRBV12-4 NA CASSPGTSGAETQYF TGTGCCAGCAGTCCAGGGACTAGCGGTGCGGAGACCCAGTACTTC
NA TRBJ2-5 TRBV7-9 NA CASSLEGSGFQETQYF TGTGCCAGCAGCTTAGAGGGTAGCGGATTCCAAGAGACCCAGTACTTC
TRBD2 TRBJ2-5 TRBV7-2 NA CASSFRRTSGETQYF TGTGCCAGCAGCTTTCGACGGACTAGCGGAGAGACCCAGTACTTC
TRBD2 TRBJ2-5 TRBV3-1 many CASSRAGIQETQYF TGTGCCAGCAGCCGAGCGGGAATCCAAGAGACCCAGTACTTC
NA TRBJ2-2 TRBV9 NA CASSVALGFANTGELFF TGTGCCAGCAGCGTGGCCCTCGGGTTCGCTAACACCGGGGAGCTGTTTTTT
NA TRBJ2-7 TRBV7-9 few CASSKNRDGNLYEQYF TGTGCCAGCAGTAAAAACAGGGACGGCAACCTTTACGAGCAGTACTTC
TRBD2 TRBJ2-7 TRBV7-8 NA CASSKGTSYEQYF TGTGCCAGCAGTAAAGGGACTAGCTACGAGCAGTACTTC
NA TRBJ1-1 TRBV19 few CASPPGGALNTEAFF TGTGCCAGTCCCCCCGGGGGGGCCCTCAACACTGAAGCTTTCTTT
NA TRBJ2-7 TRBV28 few CASSPSGHHTYEQYF TGTGCCAGCAGTCCTTCGGGACACCACACCTACGAGCAGTACTTC
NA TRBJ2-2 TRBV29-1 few CSVGGGSTGELFF TGCAGCGTTGGGGGCGGATCCACCGGGGAGCTGTTTTTT
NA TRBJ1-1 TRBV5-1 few CASSFAGHTEAFF TGCGCCAGCAGCTTCGCGGGGCACACTGAAGCTTTCTTT
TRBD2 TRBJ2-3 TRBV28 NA CASTLEKTSPPDTQYF TGTGCCAGCACCCTTGAAAAGACTAGCCCCCCAGATACGCAGTATTTT